Presented here are 32 T cell receptor beta chains from one specimen sequenced in a study of T cell changes during pregnancy in multiple sclerosis. Sequencing used immunoSEQ multiplex PCR; TCRdb keeps in-frame clones, though not all of them. Here the sample spans fewer than 55,000 clones, 70% to 90% being singletons. The sequencing used peripheral blood, collected in the first trimester of pregnancy. The origin of the receptors is a female donor with multiple sclerosis, enrolled in a pregnancy study.

In this sample, this clone turned up a few times. The chain links TRBV7-9 to TRBJ2-2, with 7 positions matching TRBD2. J was trimmed by 8 bases and V by 4 bases; bases with no gene match: 10. Germline values: CDR1 SEHNR, CDR2 FQNEAQ (reference sequence). CDR3 length equals 15 residues. The CDR3 here is CASSYLYSGLGELFF. CDR3 nucleotide sequence: TGTGCCAGCAGCTATCTATACTCGGGACTAGGGGAGCTGTTTTTT.

The CDR3 DNA is TGTGCCAGCAGTGTCCTGGGAGTGTTTGCTGAAGCTTTCTTT. Translated: CASSVLGVFAEAFF. The chain recombines TRBV6-1 with TRBJ1-1; no clear D. Trimming shortened V by 4 bases and J by 6 bases, and 15 bases separated the two germline ends. Germline V gene data show CDR1 as MNHNS and CDR2 as SASEGT. The CDR3 is 14 residues long.

The rearrangement joins TRBV5-4 to TRBJ1-1, with D perhaps matching TRBD1 (5 bases). The CDR3 loop spans 13 amino acids. Germline V gene data show CDR1 as SGHNT and CDR2 as YYREEE (reference sequence). V was clipped by 4 bases and J by 6 bases, with 13 bases between them. This chain's CDR3 is CASSLSRVAEAFF. The CDR3 nucleotides read TGTGCCAGCAGCCTGAGCAGGGTGGCTGAAGCTTTCTTT.

The rearrangement uses TRBV7-8 and TRBJ1-2; D unclear. The CDR3 is made up of 13 amino acids. V lost 5 bases to trimming and J lost 3 bases, with 10 bases between them. Germline V CDR1 and CDR2: SGHVS, FQNEAQ. As DNA, the CDR3 is TGTGCCAGCAGCAAAATGGAGGACTATGGCTACACCTTC. Translating it yields CASSKMEDYGYTF. The variable domain in full, with the rest retrieved from reference TRBV7-8 and TRBJ1-2, is GAGVSQSPRYKVAKRGQDVALRCDPISGHVSLFWYQQALGQGPEFLTYFQNEAQLDKSGLPSDRFFAERPEGSVSTLKIQRTQQEDSAVYLCASSKMEDYGYTFGSGTRLTVV.

This chain connects TRBV4-1 to TRBJ2-7, with TRBD1 as a possible D gene (7 bases). The CDR3 runs to 15 residues. V lost 0 bases to trimming and J lost 4 bases, with 13 bases between them. In germline, CDR1 is MGHRA, CDR2 YSYEKL. Here the CDR3 DNA reads TGCGCCAGCAGCCAAGATCCCCCAGGGGGGTACGAGCAGTACTTC. This encodes CASSQDPPGGYEQYF.

CDR3 nucleotides: TGTGCCAGCAGTGAAGACCCGGGACAGGGGTACAATGAGCAGTTCTTC. It encodes CASSEDPGQGYNEQFF. The chain couples TRBV6-1 to TRBJ2-1; 10 nucleotides match TRBD1. Germline V gene data show CDR1 as MNHNS and CDR2 as SASEGT. Trimming removed 1 base from V and 4 bases from J; junction bases left unmatched: 4. The CDR3 totals 16 residues.

J is TRBJ2-6 and V is TRBV7-2; D is possibly TRBD2 (6 bases). CDR1 is SGHTA, CDR2 FQGNSA, per germline. The CDR3 is made up of 17 amino acids. Trimming removed 5 bases from V and 0 bases from J, with 14 bases in between. The CDR3 DNA reads as TGTGCCAGCAGCCCCCGTGGGACTCACTCTGGGGCCAACGTCCTGACTTTC. It codes for CASSPRGTHSGANVLTF.

This clone was seen more than once but under ten times. The CDR3 loop reads CASSARRGQGAFGDTEAFF. DNA for the CDR3: TGTGCCAGCAGCGCAAGGCGGGGACAGGGGGCATTTGGAGACACTGAAGCTTTCTTT. The chain employs TRBV9 and TRBJ1-1; TRBD1 matches at 12 bases. J was trimmed by 3 bases and V by 3 bases; bases with no gene match: 15. There are 19 residues in the CDR3. Germline CDR1 reads SGDLS; CDR2 reads YYNGEE.

The chain carries TRBV28 and TRBJ1-5; D may be TRBD1 (5 bases). The germline V gene has CDR1 MDHEN and CDR2 SYDVKM. The V end lost 3 bases, the J end lost 1 base, and 19 bases lay between the germline ends. The CDR3 loop spans 18 amino acids. The CDR3: CASSFDRVDTLSNQPQHF. The CDR3 DNA follows: TGTGCCAGCAGTTTCGATCGGGTGGACACCTTGAGCAATCAGCCCCAGCATTTT.

The chain has TRBV4-3 and TRBJ1-2, with 7 bases identical to TRBD1. CDR1 and CDR2 (germline): LGHNA, YSLEER. This CDR3 has 14 amino acids. V shed 0 bases, J shed 8 bases, and the junction held 6 bases outside the gene matches. The CDR3 sequence: CASSQESGQIGYTF. CDR3 coding DNA: TGCGCCAGCAGCCAAGAGTCGGGACAGATCGGCTACACCTTC.

This rearrangement joins TRBV6-1 to TRBJ1-4; D may be TRBD1 (6 bases). The CDR3 spans 14 residues. The germline V gene encodes CDR1 MNHNS and CDR2 SASEGT. V was pared by 3 bases and J by 7 bases, with 12 bases between. The CDR3 DNA follows: TGTGCCAGCAGTGAGAGGGGGAAGGGTGAAAAACTGTTTTTT. Its translation: CASSERGKGEKLFF.

This clone was seen ten or more times. This rearrangement joins TRBV4-2 to TRBJ2-3; the match to TRBD2 covers 9 bases. This CDR3 comprises 15 residues. The V gene's germline CDR1 is LGHNA and CDR2 YNFKEQ. V shed 0 bases and J 4 bases; nucleotides not matched to a gene: 2. The CDR3 here is CASSQERGGSDTQYF. The CDR3 DNA sequence: TGTGCCAGCAGCCAAGAGCGGGGGGGCTCAGATACGCAGTATTTT.

The rearrangement uses TRBV18 and TRBJ1-2; D possibly corresponds to TRBD1 (6 bases). V dropped 3 bases and J dropped 8 bases, with 16 bases sitting between them. Germline V gives CDR1 KGHSH, CDR2 LQKENI. The CDR3 sequence is 14 residues long. CDR3 sequence (DNA): TGTGCCAGCTCACCCGAACAAACAGGGAGCGGCTACACCTTC. Protein: CASSPEQTGSGYTF.

The rearrangement links TRBV28 to TRBJ2-5; 10 nucleotides match TRBD1. With V trimmed by 4 bases and J by 3 bases, 8 bases remained unmatched. The CDR3 has 16 residues. CDR1 MDHEN and CDR2 SYDVKM come from the germline V gene. Written as DNA, the CDR3 is TGTGCCAGCAGTTCCTGGGGGACAGGGGTTGAAGAGACCCAGTACTTC. Translating gives CASSSWGTGVEETQYF.

This rearrangement joins TRBV4-1 to TRBJ1-4, with 8 bases lining up with TRBD1. The CDR3 sequence is 16 residues long. V shed 4 bases, J shed 4 bases, and the junction held 8 bases outside the gene matches. Germline-derived CDR1 and CDR2 are MGHRA and YSYEKL. The CDR3 loop is CASSPQRTGFNEKLFF. The CDR3 nucleotides are TGCGCCAGCAGCCCCCAGAGGACAGGGTTTAATGAAAAACTGTTTTTT.

The rearrangement links TRBV9 to TRBJ2-1; TRBD2 matches 11 bases. The J segment lost 3 bases and the V segment lost 5 bases, leaving 4 bases of the junction unmatched. CDR1 SGDLS and CDR2 YYNGEE come from the germline V gene. The CDR3 length is 15 residues. In DNA, the CDR3 is TGTGCCAGCAGTTTTAGCGGGGGGGGCTACAATGAGCAGTTCTTC. This sequence encodes CASSFSGGGYNEQFF.

The J gene is TRBJ1-4, the V gene TRBV7-9; tentatively, D is TRBD1 (6 bases). The germline V gene encodes CDR1 SEHNR and CDR2 FQNEAQ (reference sequence). V was pared by 2 bases and J by 7 bases, with 23 bases between. The CDR3 has 18 amino acids. The CDR3 is CASSLIPRTVEEGEKLFF. The CDR3 DNA reads TGTGCCAGCAGCTTAATCCCCCGGACAGTCGAGGAAGGTGAAAAACTGTTTTTT.

The chain joins TRBV7-9 to TRBJ2-1; 14 nucleotides agree with TRBD2. CDR3 length: 15 residues. CDR1 SEHNR and CDR2 FQNEAQ come from the germline V gene (reference sequence). The trim removed 8 bases at V and 8 bases at J, leaving 8 bases unmatched. The DNA of the CDR3 is TGTGCCAGCTCAAGGACTAGCGGGGGGATAGATGAGCAGTTCTTC. Its translation is CASSRTSGGIDEQFF. Full variable domain (remainder filled in from reference TRBV7-9 and TRBJ2-1): DTGVSQNPRHKITKRGQNVTFRCDPISEHNRLYWYRQTLGQGPEFLTYFQNEAQLEKSRLLSDRFSAERPKGSFSTLEIQRTEQGDSAMYLCASSRTSGGIDEQFFGPGTRLTVL.

The rearrangement uses TRBV6-5 and TRBJ1-1, with D possibly TRBD1 on 6 matching bases. V was cut by 6 bases and J by 3 bases, with 17 bases left in between. CDR1 MNHEY and CDR2 SVGAGI come from the germline V gene. CDR3 length equals 15 residues. In nucleotides, the CDR3 is TGTGCCAGCAGACCCCGGACAGTCGGTGACACTGAAGCTTTCTTT. Translating it yields CASRPRTVGDTEAFF.

The V and J genes are TRBV5-8 and TRBJ2-7; 8 nucleotides align to TRBD1. CDR1 SGHTS and CDR2 YDEGEE come from the germline V gene. CDR3 size: 13 residues. With V trimmed by 3 bases and J by 7 bases, 6 bases remained unmatched. CDR3 DNA sequence: TGTGCCAGCAGCTGGACAGGGTCTGGAGAGCAGTACTTC. Its translation: CASSWTGSGEQYF.

The rearrangement uses TRBV28 and TRBJ2-7; D possibly corresponds to TRBD1 (5 bases). Trimming took 6 bases from V and 3 from J, leaving 18 bases between them. CDR1 and CDR2 from the germline V gene are MDHEN and SYDVKM. The CDR3 consists of 15 residues. The CDR3: CASSSRGARFYEQYF. CDR3 nucleotides: TGTGCCAGCAGCTCCCGTGGGGCGCGGTTCTACGAGCAGTACTTC.

The chain carries TRBV10-1 and TRBJ2-3, with TRBD2 matching 7 bases. CDR3 length equals 14 residues. V lost 3 bases to trimming and J lost 4 bases; unmatched junction nucleotides: 4. The germline CDR1 and CDR2 sequences are WNHNN and SYGVQD (reference sequence). The CDR3 DNA is TGCGCCAGCAGTGACGGTACTAGCGCAGATACGCAGTATTTT. It is translated as CASSDGTSADTQYF.

The chain combines TRBV27 with TRBJ2-7; TRBD1 might be the D (6 bases). CDR3 size: 14 residues. Germline V gene lookup returns CDR1 MNHEY and CDR2 SMNVEV (reference sequence). Deletions cut 2 bases from V and 3 bases from J, with 11 bases between. The CDR3 is CASSLMGTRYEQYF. The CDR3 bases are TGTGCCAGCAGTTTAATGGGGACACGCTACGAGCAGTACTTC.

The chain links TRBV4-1 to TRBJ2-2, with 10 bases lining up with TRBD1. The CDR3 runs to 19 residues. V lost 1 base, J lost 5 bases, and 13 bases stayed unmatched. CDR1 MGHRA and CDR2 YSYEKL come from the germline V gene. The CDR3 loop is CASSQVRGVRTGGTGELFF. CDR3 coding DNA: TGCGCCAGCAGCCAAGTTCGTGGTGTCAGGACAGGGGGTACCGGGGAGCTGTTTTTT.

This clone was seen more than once but under ten times. The rearrangement links TRBV9 to TRBJ1-4; D unclear. The CDR3 spans 15 residues. V lost 0 bases and J 6 bases, leaving 12 bases between the germline ends. Germline V gives CDR1 SGDLS, CDR2 YYNGEE. For the CDR3, the DNA is TGTGCCAGCAGCGTAGACGGGGTGCAGTATGAAAAACTGTTTTTT. Its protein is CASSVDGVQYEKLFF.

The rearrangement uses TRBV28 and TRBJ2-1; D is perhaps TRBD2 (6 bases). The V gene's germline CDR1 is MDHEN and CDR2 SYDVKM. The CDR3 covers 15 residues. Trimming removed 7 bases at V and 5 bases at J, with 18 bases between. The CDR3 DNA reads as TGTGCCAGCACCTCTGGCGGGGCCCCGAACAATGAGCAGTTCTTC. It encodes CASTSGGAPNNEQFF.

V is TRBV9 and J is TRBJ1-1; D not certain. Germline-derived CDR1 and CDR2 are SGDLS and YYNGEE. The CDR3 extends over 15 amino acids. Trimming took 4 bases from V and 1 from J, leaving 14 bases between them. The CDR3 coding sequence is TGTGCCAGCAGCCCGGAGGGTTACACGAACACTGAAGCTTTCTTT. The encoded protein is CASSPEGYTNTEAFF.

This sequence joins TRBV7-2 and TRBJ1-2; 11 bases agree with TRBD1. The CDR3 covers 13 residues. Germline CDR1 SGHTA, CDR2 FQGNSA. The junction had 3 bases not matched to a gene; V was cut back by 5 bases and J by 7 bases. The CDR3 region is CASSGQGAVGYTF. The CDR3 nucleotides are TGTGCCAGCAGCGGACAGGGGGCGGTTGGCTACACCTTC.

The CDR3 DNA reads as TGTGCCAGCACGGAACAGGGGGGCACTGAAGCTTTCTTT. It is translated as CASTEQGGTEAFF. This sequence joins TRBV2 and TRBJ1-1, with 8 bases identical to TRBD1. V shed 7 bases, J shed 4 bases, and the junction held 5 bases outside the gene matches. Germline V CDR1 and CDR2: SNHLY, FYNNEI. CDR3 length equals 13 residues.

V and J are TRBV6-1 and TRBJ1-6; perhaps TRBD1 as D (6 bases). The V and J ends lost 2 bases and 5 bases respectively, with 13 bases between them. Per germline, CDR1 MNHNS and CDR2 SASEGT. CDR3 length: 16 amino acids. The DNA for the CDR3 is TGTGCCAGCAGTGAATCCCCCGGGGACAATAATTCACCCCTCCACTTT. Translation: CASSESPGDNNSPLHF.

This clone showed up just once. The chain carries TRBV7-9 and TRBJ1-1; D possibly corresponds to TRBD1 (6 bases). Looked up from germline, CDR1 is SEHNR and CDR2 is FQNEAQ (reference sequence). Trimming shortened V by 5 bases and J by 11 bases, and 18 bases separated the two germline ends. The CDR3 runs to 13 residues. CDR3 protein: CASSPGVLVGAFF. The DNA of the CDR3 is TGTGCCAGCAGCCCAGGGGTGCTAGTGGGGGCTTTCTTT.

The chain uses TRBV7-6 and TRBJ1-3; D is unresolved. The germline V and J ends were trimmed by 1 base and 3 bases, with 4 bases remaining between them. This CDR3 region has 13 residues. Germline CDR1 SGHVS, CDR2 FNYEAQ. The CDR3 region has the DNA TGTGCCAGCAGCTTAGAACTTGGAAACACCATATATTTT. Amino acids: CASSLELGNTIYF.